The 2 T cell receptor beta chains reported below all come from one sample, sequenced in a study of OX40 agonist ivuxolimab in advanced cancers. Sequencing was performed with immunoSEQ multiplex PCR; in TCRdb, only in-frame clones are kept and a portion is missing. The table includes 77,000 or so clones, 92% detected once. The sample in question was CD4+ or CD8+ T cells sorted from blood, obtained in a trial of the OX40 agonist ivuxolimab. Receptor source: an adult with an advanced solid tumor such as melanoma, head and neck, liver or kidney cancer.

The chain joins TRBV5-1 to TRBJ2-7; D remains ambiguous. The ends were cut back, 3 bases at V and 7 bases at J, with 14 bases in the middle. The CDR3 covers 13 residues. CDR1 is SGHRS and CDR2 is YFSETQ in the germline V gene. CDR3 coding DNA: TGCGCCAGCAGCTCAGGACGGCTGGTAGAGCAGTACTTC. Translation: CASSSGRLVEQYF. The full variable domain, in which reference TRBV5-1 and TRBJ2-7 provide the parts outside the CDR3, is KAGVTQTPRYLIKTRGQQVTLSCSPISGHRSVSWYQQTPGQGLQFLFEYFSETQRNKGNFPGRFSGRQFSNSRSEMNVSTLELGDSALYLCASSSGRLVEQYFGPGTRLTVT.

V and J are TRBV5-4 and TRBJ2-2, with 13 nucleotides matching TRBD2. CDR3 length equals 16 residues. Per the germline V gene, CDR1 is SGHNT and CDR2 is YYREEE (reference sequence). The trim removed 5 bases at V and 5 bases at J, leaving 6 bases unmatched. CDR3 residues: CASSSGLAGATGELFF. The CDR3 bases are TGTGCCAGCAGTTCTGGACTAGCGGGAGCGACCGGGGAGCTGTTTTTT.